This T cell receptor (beta chain) derives from a study of post-analysis software for immune sequencing data. Study results and caveats: Patients used five TRBV segments, including TRBV5-6, TRBV5-1 and TRBV20-1, more often than controls.

This clonotype has a handful of counts. Its matching antigen is unknown. Prepared libraries of TCR beta cDNA carried unique molecular identifiers. TCRdb re-called the PCR reads through MiXCR, storing one row per CDR3 protein. This sample has about 430,000 distinct CDR3 sequences, with 30% to 40% found just once. The germline V gene encodes CDR1 MDHEN and CDR2 SYDVKM. Trimming removed 6 bases at V and 4 bases at J, with 10 bases between. The length of the CDR3 is 13 residues. The J gene is TRBJ2-1, the V gene TRBV28; D gene unclear. The specimen was blood. The clonotype comes from a girl aged 2 to 9 with multiple sclerosis. This chain's CDR3 is CASSPAVYNEQFF. CDR3 DNA: TGTGCCAGCAGCCCCGCAGTTTACAATGAGCAGTTCTTC. The full variable domain, completed using reference TRBV28 and TRBJ2-1, is DVKVTQSSRYLVKRTGEKVFLECVQDMDHENMFWYRQDPGLGLRLIYFSYDVKMKEKGDIPEGYSVSREKKERFSLILESASTNQTSMYLCASSPAVYNEQFFGPGTRLTVL.